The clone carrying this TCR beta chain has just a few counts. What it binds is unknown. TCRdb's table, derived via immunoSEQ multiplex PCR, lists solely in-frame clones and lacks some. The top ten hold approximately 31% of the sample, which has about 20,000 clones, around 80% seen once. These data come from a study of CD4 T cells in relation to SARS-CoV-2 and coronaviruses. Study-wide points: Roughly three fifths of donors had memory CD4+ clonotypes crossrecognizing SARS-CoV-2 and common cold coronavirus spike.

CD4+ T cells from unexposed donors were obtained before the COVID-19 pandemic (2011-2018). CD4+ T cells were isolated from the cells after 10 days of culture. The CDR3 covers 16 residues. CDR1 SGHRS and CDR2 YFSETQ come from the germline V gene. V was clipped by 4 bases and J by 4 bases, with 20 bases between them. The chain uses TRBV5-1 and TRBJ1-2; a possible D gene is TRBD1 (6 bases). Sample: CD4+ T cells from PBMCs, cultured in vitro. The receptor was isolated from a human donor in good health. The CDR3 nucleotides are TGCGCCAGCAGCCCTGAAGGGACATTCGGTGGCTATGGCTACACCTTC. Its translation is CASSPEGTFGGYGYTF.